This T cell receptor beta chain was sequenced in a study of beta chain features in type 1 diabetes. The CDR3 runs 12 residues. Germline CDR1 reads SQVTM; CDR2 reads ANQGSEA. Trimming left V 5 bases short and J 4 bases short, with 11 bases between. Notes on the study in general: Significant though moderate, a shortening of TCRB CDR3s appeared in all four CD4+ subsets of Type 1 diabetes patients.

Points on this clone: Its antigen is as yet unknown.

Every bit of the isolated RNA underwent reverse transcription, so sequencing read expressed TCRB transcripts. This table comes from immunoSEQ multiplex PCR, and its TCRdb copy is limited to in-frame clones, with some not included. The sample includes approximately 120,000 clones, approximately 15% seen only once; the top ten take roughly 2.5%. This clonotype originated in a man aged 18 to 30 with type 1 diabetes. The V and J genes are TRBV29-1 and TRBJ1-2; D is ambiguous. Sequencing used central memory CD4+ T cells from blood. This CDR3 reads CSVSPIAYGYTF. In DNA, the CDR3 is TGCAGCGTTTCTCCGATCGCCTATGGCTACACCTTC.